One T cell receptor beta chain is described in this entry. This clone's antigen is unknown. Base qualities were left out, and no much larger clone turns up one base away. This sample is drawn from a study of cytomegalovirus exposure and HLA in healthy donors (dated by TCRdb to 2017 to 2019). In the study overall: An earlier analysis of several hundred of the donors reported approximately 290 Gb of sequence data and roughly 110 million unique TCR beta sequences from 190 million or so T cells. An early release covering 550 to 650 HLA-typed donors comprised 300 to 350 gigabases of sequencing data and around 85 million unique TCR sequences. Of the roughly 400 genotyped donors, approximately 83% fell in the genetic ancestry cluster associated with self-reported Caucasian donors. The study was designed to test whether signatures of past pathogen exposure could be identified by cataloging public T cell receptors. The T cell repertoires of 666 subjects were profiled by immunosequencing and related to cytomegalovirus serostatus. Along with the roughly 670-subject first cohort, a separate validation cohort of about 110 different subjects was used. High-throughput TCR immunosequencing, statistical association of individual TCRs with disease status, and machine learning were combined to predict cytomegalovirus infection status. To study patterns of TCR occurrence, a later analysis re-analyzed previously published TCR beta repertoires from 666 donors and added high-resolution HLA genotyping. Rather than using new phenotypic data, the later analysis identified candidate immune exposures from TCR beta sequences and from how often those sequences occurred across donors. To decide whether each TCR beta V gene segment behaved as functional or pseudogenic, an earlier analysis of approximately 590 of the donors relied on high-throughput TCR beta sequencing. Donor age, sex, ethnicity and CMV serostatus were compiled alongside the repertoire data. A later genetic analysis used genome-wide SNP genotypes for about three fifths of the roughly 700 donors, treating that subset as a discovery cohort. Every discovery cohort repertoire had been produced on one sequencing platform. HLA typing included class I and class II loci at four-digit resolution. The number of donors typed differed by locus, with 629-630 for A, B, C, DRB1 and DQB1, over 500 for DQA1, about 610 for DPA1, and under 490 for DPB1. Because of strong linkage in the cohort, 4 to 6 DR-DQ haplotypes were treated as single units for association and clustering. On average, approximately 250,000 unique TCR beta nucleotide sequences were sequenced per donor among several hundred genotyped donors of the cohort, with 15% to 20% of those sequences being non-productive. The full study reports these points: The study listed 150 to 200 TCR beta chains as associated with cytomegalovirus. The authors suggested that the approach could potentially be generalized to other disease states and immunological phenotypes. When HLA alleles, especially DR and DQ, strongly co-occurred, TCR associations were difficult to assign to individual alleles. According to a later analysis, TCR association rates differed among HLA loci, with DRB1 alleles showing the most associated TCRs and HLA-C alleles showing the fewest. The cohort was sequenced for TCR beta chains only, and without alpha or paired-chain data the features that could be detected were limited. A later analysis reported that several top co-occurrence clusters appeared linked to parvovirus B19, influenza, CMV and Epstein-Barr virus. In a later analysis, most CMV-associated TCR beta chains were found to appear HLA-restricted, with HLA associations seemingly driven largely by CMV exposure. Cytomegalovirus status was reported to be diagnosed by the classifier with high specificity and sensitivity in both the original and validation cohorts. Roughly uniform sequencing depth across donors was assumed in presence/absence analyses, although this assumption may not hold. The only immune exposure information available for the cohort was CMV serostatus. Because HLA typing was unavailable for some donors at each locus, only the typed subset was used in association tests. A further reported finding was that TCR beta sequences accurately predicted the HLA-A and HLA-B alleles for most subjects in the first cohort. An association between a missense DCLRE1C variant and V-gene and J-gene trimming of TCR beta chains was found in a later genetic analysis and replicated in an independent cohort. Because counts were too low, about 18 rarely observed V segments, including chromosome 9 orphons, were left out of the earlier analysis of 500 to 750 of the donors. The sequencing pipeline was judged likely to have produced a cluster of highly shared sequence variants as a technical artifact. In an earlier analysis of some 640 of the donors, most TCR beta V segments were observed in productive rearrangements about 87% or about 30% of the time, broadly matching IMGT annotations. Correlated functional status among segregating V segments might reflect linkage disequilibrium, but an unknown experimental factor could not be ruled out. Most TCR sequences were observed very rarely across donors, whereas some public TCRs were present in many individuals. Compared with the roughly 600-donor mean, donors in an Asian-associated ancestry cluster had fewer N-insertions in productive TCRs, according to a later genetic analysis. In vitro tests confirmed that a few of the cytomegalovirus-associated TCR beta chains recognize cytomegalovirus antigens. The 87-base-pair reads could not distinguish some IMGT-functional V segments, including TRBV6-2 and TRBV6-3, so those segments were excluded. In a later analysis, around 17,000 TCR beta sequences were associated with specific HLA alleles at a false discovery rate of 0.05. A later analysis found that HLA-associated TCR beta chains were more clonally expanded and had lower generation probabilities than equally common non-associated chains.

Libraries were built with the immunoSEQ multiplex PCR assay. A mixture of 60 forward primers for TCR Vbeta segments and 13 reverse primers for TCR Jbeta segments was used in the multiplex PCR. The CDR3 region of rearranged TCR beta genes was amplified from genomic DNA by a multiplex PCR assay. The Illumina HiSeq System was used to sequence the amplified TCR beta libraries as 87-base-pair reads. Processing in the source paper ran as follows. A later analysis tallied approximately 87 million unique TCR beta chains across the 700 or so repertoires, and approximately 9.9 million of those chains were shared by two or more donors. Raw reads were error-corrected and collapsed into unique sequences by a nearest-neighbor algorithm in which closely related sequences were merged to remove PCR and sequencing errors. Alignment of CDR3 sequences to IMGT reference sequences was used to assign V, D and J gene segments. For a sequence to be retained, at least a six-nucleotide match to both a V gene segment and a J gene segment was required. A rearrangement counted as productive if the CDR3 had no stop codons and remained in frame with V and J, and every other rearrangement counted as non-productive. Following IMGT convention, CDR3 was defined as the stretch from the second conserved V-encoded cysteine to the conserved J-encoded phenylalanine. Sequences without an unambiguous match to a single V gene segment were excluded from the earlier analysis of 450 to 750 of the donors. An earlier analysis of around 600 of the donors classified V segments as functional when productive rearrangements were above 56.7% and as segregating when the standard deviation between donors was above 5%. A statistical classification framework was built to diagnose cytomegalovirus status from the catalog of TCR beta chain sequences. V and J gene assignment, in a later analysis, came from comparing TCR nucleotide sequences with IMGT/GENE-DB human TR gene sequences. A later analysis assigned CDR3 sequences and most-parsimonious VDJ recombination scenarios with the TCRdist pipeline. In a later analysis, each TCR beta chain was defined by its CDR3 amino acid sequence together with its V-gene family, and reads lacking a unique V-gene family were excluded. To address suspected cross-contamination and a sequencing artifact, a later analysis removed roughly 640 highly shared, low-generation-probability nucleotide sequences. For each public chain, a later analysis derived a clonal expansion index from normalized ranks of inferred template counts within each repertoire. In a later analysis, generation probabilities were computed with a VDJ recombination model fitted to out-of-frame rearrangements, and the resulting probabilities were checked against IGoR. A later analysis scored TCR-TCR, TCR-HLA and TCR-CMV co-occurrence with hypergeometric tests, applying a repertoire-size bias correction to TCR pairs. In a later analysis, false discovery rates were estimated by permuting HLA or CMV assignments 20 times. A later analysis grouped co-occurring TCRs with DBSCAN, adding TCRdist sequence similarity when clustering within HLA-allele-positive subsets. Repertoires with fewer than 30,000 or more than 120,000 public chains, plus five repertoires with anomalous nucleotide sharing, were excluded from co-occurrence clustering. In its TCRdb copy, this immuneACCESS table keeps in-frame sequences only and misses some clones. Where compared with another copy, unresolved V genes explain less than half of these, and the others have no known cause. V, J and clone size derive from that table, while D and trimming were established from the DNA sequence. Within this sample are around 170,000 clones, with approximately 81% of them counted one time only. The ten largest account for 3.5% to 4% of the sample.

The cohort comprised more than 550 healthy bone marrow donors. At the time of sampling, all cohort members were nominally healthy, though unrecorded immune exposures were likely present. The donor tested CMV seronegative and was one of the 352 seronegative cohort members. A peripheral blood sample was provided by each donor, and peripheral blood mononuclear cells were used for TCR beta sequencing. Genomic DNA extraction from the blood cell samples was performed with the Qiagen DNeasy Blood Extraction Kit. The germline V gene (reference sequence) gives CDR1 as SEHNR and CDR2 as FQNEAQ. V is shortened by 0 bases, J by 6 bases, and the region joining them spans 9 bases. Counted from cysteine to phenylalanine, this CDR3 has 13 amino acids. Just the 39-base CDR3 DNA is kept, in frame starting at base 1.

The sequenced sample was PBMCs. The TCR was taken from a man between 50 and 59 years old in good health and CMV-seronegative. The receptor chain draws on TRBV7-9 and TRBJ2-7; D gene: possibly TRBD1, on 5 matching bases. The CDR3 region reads CASSLAARVEQYF. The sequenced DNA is TGTGCCAGCAGCTTAGCGGCCAGGGTCGAGCAGTACTTC. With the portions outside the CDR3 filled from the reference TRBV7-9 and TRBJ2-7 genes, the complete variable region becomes DTGVSQNPRHKITKRGQNVTFRCDPISEHNRLYWYRQTLGQGPEFLTYFQNEAQLEKSRLLSDRFSAERPKGSFSTLEIQRTEQGDSAMYLCASSLAARVEQYFGPGTRLTVT.